This T cell receptor (beta chain) is from a study of cytomegalovirus exposure and HLA in healthy donors. Study outcomes and limitations: TCR beta sequences reportedly predicted most subjects' HLA-A and HLA-B alleles accurately.

Researchers ran the PCR with 60 Vbeta and 13 Jbeta primers. In the study's own analysis: Roughly 10 million shared chains were among some 75 million unique TCR beta chains counted in a later analysis. Sequencing used immunoSEQ multiplex PCR; TCRdb keeps in-frame clones, though not all of them. V and J calls and clone size follow that table, whereas D and trimming were derived from the DNA. Of 90,000 to 120,000 clones listed, about 80% are singletons. As regards this clone: What it binds is unknown.

V shed 5 bases and J 2 bases; nucleotides not matched to a gene: 2. Germline V gives CDR1 SGHVS, CDR2 FNYEAQ. The CDR3 consists of 14 residues. The sequence was obtained from a man aged 25-45 years in good health and CMV-seropositive. The specimen was PBMCs. The V call is TRBV7-6, the J call TRBJ2-7; the match to TRBD1 covers 11 bases. The CDR3 region has the DNA TGTGCCAGCAGCCTGGACAGGGGGCCCTACGAGCAGTACTTC. Translation: CASSLDRGPYEQYF.